This T cell receptor beta chain stems from a study of shared clonotypes between healthy human individuals. The V and J ends lost 6 bases and 8 bases, in that order; junction bases with no gene match: 10. The germline CDR1 and CDR2 sequences are SNHLY and FYNNEI. This CDR3 is 15 amino acids long. Study outcomes and limitations: Among donors, the sharing of clonotypes was expected to be influenced by sequencing depth.

Repertoires were generated with immunoSEQ multiplex PCR, while TCRdb's copy carries only in-frame clones and drops some. This sample carries a few million clones, 90% to 95% of them seen once, and the ten largest clones take under 0.45%. As concerns this clone: The antigen is undetermined.

The specimen sequenced was naive CD4+ T cells from PBMCs. Subset reported: CD45RA+ positively selected. The J gene is TRBJ2-1, the V gene TRBV2, with 10 bases lining up with TRBD1. The sequence was collected from a young man in good health. Some clones in this sample may be carry-over from other donors' samples. This CDR3 is CASSPRTGGADEQFF. The CDR3 coding sequence is TGTGCCAGCAGCCCTAGGACAGGGGGGGCGGATGAGCAGTTCTTC.